This T cell receptor (beta chain) comes out of a study of Ad26.COV2.S vaccination and SARS-CoV-2 variants. Findings of the study overall: Those who received the vaccine showed greater spike-specific TCR breadth than those given placebo.

V was pared by 2 bases and J by 3 bases, with 1 base of the junction left unmatched. The CDR3 length is 14 residues. CDR1 and CDR2 (germline): MGHRA, YSYEKL. Described treatment: some 20 received Ad26.COV2.S at low or high dose, single or two shots; about 5 received placebo; per-sample allocation not given. Sampling took place 63 days after the first vaccine or placebo injection. An Ad26 vector expressing Wuhan-strain SARS-CoV-2 spike constituted the vaccine. The table came from immunoSEQ multiplex PCR; TCRdb's copy has only in-frame clones and leaves some out. The sample records about 680,000 clones, roughly nine tenths being singletons. A note on this clone: What it binds is not known.

The chain employs TRBV4-1 and TRBJ2-4, with 7 nucleotides matching TRBD2. The sequencing here drew on peripheral blood, taken in a trial of Ad26.COV2.S vaccine versus placebo. The TCR comes from a person aged 18-65 years who received the Ad26.COV2.S COVID-19 vaccine or a placebo. In DNA, the CDR3 is TGCGCCAGCAGCCAATCGGGAGGCAAAAACATTCAGTACTTC. It specifies CASSQSGGKNIQYF.